This T cell receptor beta chain was recovered during a study of beta chain features in type 1 diabetes. Germline V gives CDR1 LGHNA, CDR2 YSLEER. The CDR3 length is 16 residues. Deletions cut 0 bases from V and 6 bases from J, with 15 bases between. Sequencing targeted expressed TCRB transcripts, as all isolated RNA had been reverse transcribed. Only in-frame clones appear in the TCRdb table, and some are missing; sequencing was by immunoSEQ multiplex PCR. The repertoire holds roughly 150,000 clones, with around 63% as singletons. As concerns this clone: What it binds is unknown.

Whole-study findings and limits: The similarity of naive, central memory and Treg TCRB repertoires appeared greater among patients than among healthy donors. Across all four CD4+ subsets, people with type 1 diabetes showed modestly shorter TCRB CDR3s.

This sequence was found in a man aged 30 to 45 with type 1 diabetes. The chain carries TRBV4-3 and TRBJ1-5; possibly TRBD1 for D (5 bases). Sequencing was performed on naive CD4+ T cells from blood. Here the CDR3 DNA reads TGCGCCAGCAGCCAAGATGTCGGGGGGAACGGTCAGCCCCAGCATTTT. Translating it yields CASSQDVGGNGQPQHF.